Listed below are T cell receptor beta chains from one sample, sequenced in a study of cytomegalovirus exposure and HLA in healthy donors. Repertoires were generated with immunoSEQ multiplex PCR, while TCRdb's copy carries only in-frame clones and drops some. The sample carries roughly 52,000 clones, 80% to 90% recorded once. Sequencing used PBMCs. The receptor set was obtained from a woman aged 30 to 39 in good health and CMV-seronegative. Both conserved end residues are part of each CDR3. Fields, in order: V gene, J gene, CDR3 protein.

TRBV5-6,TRBJ2-1,CASSLAGTSGPYNEQFF
TRBV29-1,TRBJ2-4,CSVYIAKNIQYF
TRBV9,TRBJ2-2,CASSGLTGELFF
TRBV5-6,TRBJ2-6,CASSLLRISGANVLTF
TRBV2,TRBJ1-5,CASMGTAIANQPQHF
TRBV11-2,TRBJ1-1,CASSFRSGVRAFF
TRBV19,TRBJ1-2,CASSRGGNYGYTF
TRBV9,TRBJ2-3,CASSVASGSADTQYF
TRBV7-2,TRBJ2-6,CASSAGNSGANVLTF
TRBV7-2,TRBJ2-7,CASSFDSPYEQYF
TRBV10-3,TRBJ1-5,CAISAGPGDSNQPQHF
TRBV9,TRBJ2-3,CASSGLKGDTDTQYF
TRBV5-1,TRBJ2-1,CASSLGLAGRYNEQFF
TRBV2,TRBJ2-1,CASSELAVSSYNEQFF
TRBV27,TRBJ2-2,CASSYGQGAGELFF
TRBV27,TRBJ2-5,CASSPFPSETQYF
TRBV18,TRBJ1-3,CASSMSSSGNTIYF
TRBV6-5,TRBJ2-1,CATTRRSGAYNEQFF